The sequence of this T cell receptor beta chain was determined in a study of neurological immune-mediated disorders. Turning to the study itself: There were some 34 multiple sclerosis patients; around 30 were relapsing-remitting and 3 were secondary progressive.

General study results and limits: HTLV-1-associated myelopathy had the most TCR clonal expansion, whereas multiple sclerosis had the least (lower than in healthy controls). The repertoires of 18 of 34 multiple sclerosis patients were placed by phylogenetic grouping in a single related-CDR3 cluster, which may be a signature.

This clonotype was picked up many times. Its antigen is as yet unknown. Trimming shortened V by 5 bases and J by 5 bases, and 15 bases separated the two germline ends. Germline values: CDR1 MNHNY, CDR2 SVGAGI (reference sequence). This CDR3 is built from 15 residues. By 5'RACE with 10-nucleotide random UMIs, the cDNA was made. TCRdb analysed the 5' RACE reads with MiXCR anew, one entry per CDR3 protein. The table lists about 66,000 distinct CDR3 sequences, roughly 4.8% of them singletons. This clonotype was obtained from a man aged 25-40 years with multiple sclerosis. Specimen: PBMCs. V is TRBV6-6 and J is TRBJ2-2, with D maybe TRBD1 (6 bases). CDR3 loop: CASSAKGVPTGELFF. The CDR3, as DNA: TGTGCCAGCAGTGCTAAGGGGGTCCCGACCGGGGAGCTGTTTTTT.